Listed below are T cell receptor beta chains from one sample, sequenced in a study of control samples from healthy donors and cancer patients. Assay used: immunoSEQ multiplex PCR; TCRdb lists only in-frame clones, some missing. The sample consists of around 100,000 clones, around nine tenths of them appearing once. Sequenced: blood. These receptors all come from a young woman in good health. Both conserved end residues are part of each CDR3. A D gene is named only where the DNA matches it firmly. Size is omitted from some rows. Given values are once, few, many or a class for expanded clones.

size: once
J: TRBJ2-5
D: TRBD1
V: TRBV7-2
DNA: TGTGCCAGCAGCTTAGCGGGGACAGGGGGCCAAGAGACCCAGTACTTC
CDR3: CASSLAGTGGQETQYF

size: few
J: TRBJ2-4
D: NA
V: TRBV7-8
DNA: TGTGCCAGCAGCTTACGAGGGGGGCCCGAAAACATTCAGTACTTC
CDR3: CASSLRGGPENIQYF

size: NA
J: TRBJ2-1
D: TRBD2
V: TRBV7-9
DNA: TGTGCCAGCAGCCTTTCTAGCGGAGGGCTCTCCTACAATGAGCAGTTCTTC
CDR3: CASSLSSGGLSYNEQFF

size: NA
J: TRBJ2-3
D: TRBD2
V: TRBV15
DNA: TGTGCCACCAGCAGATTCCCCGGGACTAGCGGCACAGATACGCAGTATTTT
CDR3: CATSRFPGTSGTDTQYF

size: NA
J: TRBJ2-6
D: NA
V: TRBV28
DNA: TGTGCCAGCGAAGATCCTGGGGCCAACGTCCTGACTTTC
CDR3: CASEDPGANVLTF

size: NA
J: TRBJ1-1
D: TRBD1
V: TRBV5-1
DNA: TGCGCCAGCAGCTTGGGCGGGACAGCGAACACTGAAGCTTTCTTT
CDR3: CASSLGGTANTEAFF

size: NA
J: TRBJ2-1
D: TRBD2
V: TRBV23-1
DNA: TGCGCCAGCAGTCTGGCTAGCGGGGGGTACAATGAGCAGTTCTTC
CDR3: CASSLASGGYNEQFF

size: NA
J: TRBJ1-1
D: TRBD1
V: TRBV5-6
DNA: TGTGCCAGCAGCTTGGACAGGGGGCAGAACAGTGAAGCTTTCTTT
CDR3: CASSLDRGQNSEAFF

size: NA
J: TRBJ2-1
D: NA
V: TRBV5-6
DNA: TGTGCCAGCAGCCCGGTCGGGGACTCACAGAGAGGGGAGCAGTTCTTC
CDR3: CASSPVGDSQRGEQFF

size: NA
J: TRBJ1-2
D: TRBD1
V: TRBV27
DNA: TGTGCCAGCAGTCGAGCCGGGACAGTCAATGGCTACACCTTC
CDR3: CASSRAGTVNGYTF

size: few
J: TRBJ2-1
D: NA
V: TRBV5-6
DNA: TGTGCCAGCAGCCTCACGACGTCCTACAATGAGCAGTTCTTC
CDR3: CASSLTTSYNEQFF

size: NA
J: TRBJ2-3
D: NA
V: TRBV5-4
DNA: TGTGCCAGCAGCTTGGTTCGGGGGATGACAGATACGCAGTATTTT
CDR3: CASSLVRGMTDTQYF

size: NA
J: TRBJ2-5
D: NA
V: TRBV5-1
DNA: TGCGCCAGCAGCCCCGCCGAGGGGGAAGAGACCCAGTACTTC
CDR3: CASSPAEGEETQYF

size: NA
J: TRBJ1-1
D: NA
V: TRBV4-1
DNA: TGCGCCAGCAGCCAATTACCACTGACAGCCCTTTTTATTGGAGCTTTCTTT
CDR3: CASSQLPLTALFIGAFF

size: once
J: TRBJ1-1
D: NA
V: TRBV18
DNA: TGTGCCAGCTCACTATCCCAGCGAGGGGCTGGAGACACTGAAGCTTTCTTT
CDR3: CASSLSQRGAGDTEAFF

size: NA
J: TRBJ2-1
D: NA
V: TRBV11-3
DNA: TGTGCCAGCAGCTTACGGTCAGGGACTGGGAACTACAATGAGCAGTTCTTC
CDR3: CASSLRSGTGNYNEQFF

size: NA
J: TRBJ1-4
D: TRBD1
V: TRBV27
DNA: TGTGCCAGCAGTTTGCAGGGGGCGCGTATTGAAAAACTGTTTTTT
CDR3: CASSLQGARIEKLFF

size: NA
J: TRBJ2-3
D: NA
V: TRBV3-1/TRBV3-2
DNA: TGTGCCAGCAGCCAAGCAGGGGCCGGGACAGATACGCAGTATTTT
CDR3: CASSQAGAGTDTQYF

size: NA
J: TRBJ1-2
D: TRBD1
V: TRBV27
DNA: TGTGCCAGCAGTTTTCGCCGTGAGGGGGCGATTGGCTACACCTTC
CDR3: CASSFRREGAIGYTF

size: NA
J: TRBJ2-7
D: TRBD1
V: TRBV6-5
DNA: TGTGCCAGCATGGGGACAGTACTCGAGCAGTACTTC
CDR3: CASMGTVLEQYF

size: once
J: TRBJ2-2
D: NA
V: TRBV27
DNA: TGTGCCAGCACGGCAGGGTTGGGCACCGGGGAGCTGTTTTTT
CDR3: CASTAGLGTGELFF

size: NA
J: TRBJ2-5
D: NA
V: TRBV29-1
DNA: TGCAGCGTCCGCGAACAAGGGGGAGGGGAGACCCAGTACTTC
CDR3: CSVREQGGGETQYF